Sequencing of this T cell receptor (beta chain) was carried out in a study of cytotoxic CD8 clonotypes in ibrutinib-treated CLL. Generated by immunoSEQ multiplex PCR, the TCRdb table keeps only in-frame clones and is missing some. Here the sample spans 35,000 to 40,000 clones, 55% to 75% being singletons. The CDR3 is 11 amino acids. In germline, CDR1 is SGHDN, CDR2 FVKESK. V shed 2 bases and J shed 8 bases, with 5 bases lying between them. The V and J genes are TRBV14 and TRBJ2-3; no clear D gene. Sample: PBMCs, taken at disease progression, from a patient treated with ibrutinib. The sequence came from a human donor with chronic lymphocytic leukemia. CDR3 region: CASSQSRTQYF. The CDR3 nucleotides read TGTGCCAGCAGCCAAAGCCGTACGCAGTATTTT.